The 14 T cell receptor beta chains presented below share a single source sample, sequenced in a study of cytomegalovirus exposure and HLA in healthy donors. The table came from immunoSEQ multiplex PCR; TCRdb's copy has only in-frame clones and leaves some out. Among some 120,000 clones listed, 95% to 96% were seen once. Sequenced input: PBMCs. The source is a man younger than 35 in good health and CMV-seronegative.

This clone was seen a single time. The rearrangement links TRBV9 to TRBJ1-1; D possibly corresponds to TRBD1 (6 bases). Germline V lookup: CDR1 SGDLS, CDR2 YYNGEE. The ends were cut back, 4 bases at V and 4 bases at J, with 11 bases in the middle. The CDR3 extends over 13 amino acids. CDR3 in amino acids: CASSPDRLTEAFF. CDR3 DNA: TGTGCCAGCAGCCCGGACAGACTCACTGAAGCTTTCTTT.

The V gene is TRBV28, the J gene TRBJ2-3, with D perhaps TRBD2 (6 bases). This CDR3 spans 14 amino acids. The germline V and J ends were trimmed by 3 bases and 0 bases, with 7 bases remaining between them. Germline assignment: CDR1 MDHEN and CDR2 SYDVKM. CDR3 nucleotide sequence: TGTGCCAGCAGTTTGGGGGGTAGCACAGATACGCAGTATTTT. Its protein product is CASSLGGSTDTQYF. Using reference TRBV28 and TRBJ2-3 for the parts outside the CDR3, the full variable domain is DVKVTQSSRYLVKRTGEKVFLECVQDMDHENMFWYRQDPGLGLRLIYFSYDVKMKEKGDIPEGYSVSREKKERFSLILESASTNQTSMYLCASSLGGSTDTQYFGPGTRLTVL.

DNA of the CDR3: TGTGCCAGCAGCTTAGCATGGCGGGTAAAAGCTTCGAATTACGAGCAGTACTTC. This translates into CASSLAWRVKASNYEQYF. This rearrangement joins TRBV7-2 to TRBJ2-7; possible D gene TRBD2, 5 bases. Germline CDR1 is SGHTA and CDR2 is FQGNSA. V was clipped by 0 bases and J by 4 bases, with 22 bases between them. The CDR3 contains 18 residues.

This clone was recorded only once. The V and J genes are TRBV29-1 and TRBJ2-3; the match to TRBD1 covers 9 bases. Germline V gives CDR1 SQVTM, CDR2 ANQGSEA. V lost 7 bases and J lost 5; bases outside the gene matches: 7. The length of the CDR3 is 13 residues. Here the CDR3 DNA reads TGCAGCGAAACCGGGACAGGGAGAGATACGCAGTATTTT. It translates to CSETGTGRDTQYF.

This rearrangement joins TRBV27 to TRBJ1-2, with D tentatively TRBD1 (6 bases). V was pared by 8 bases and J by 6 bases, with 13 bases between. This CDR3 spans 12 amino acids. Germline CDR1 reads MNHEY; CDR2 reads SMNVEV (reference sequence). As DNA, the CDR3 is TGTGCCAGCCGCCGAGAGGGGGATGGCTACACCTTC. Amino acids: CASRREGDGYTF.

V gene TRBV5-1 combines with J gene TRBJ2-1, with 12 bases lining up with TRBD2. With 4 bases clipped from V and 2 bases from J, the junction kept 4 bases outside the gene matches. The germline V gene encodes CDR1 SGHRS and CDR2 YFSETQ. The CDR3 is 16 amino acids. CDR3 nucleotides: TGCGCCAGCAGCCCGACTAGCGGGAGTCCCTACAATGAGCAGTTCTTC. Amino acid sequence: CASSPTSGSPYNEQFF.

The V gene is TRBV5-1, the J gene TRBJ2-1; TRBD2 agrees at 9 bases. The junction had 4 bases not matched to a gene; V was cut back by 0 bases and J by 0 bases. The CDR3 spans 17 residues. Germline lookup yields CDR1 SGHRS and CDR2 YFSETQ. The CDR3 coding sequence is TGCGCCAGCAGCTTGGAGCCTAGCGGGGACTCCTACAATGAGCAGTTCTTC. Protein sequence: CASSLEPSGDSYNEQFF. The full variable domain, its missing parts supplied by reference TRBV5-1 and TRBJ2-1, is KAGVTQTPRYLIKTRGQQVTLSCSPISGHRSVSWYQQTPGQGLQFLFEYFSETQRNKGNFPGRFSGRQFSNSRSEMNVSTLELGDSALYLCASSLEPSGDSYNEQFFGPGTRLTVL.

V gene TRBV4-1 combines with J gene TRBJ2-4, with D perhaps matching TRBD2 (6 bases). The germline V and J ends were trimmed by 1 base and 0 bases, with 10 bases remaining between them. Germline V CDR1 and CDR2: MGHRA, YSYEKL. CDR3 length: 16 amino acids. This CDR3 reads CASSQVAGLAKNIQYF. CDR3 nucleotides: TGCGCCAGCAGCCAAGTTGCGGGGCTAGCCAAAAACATTCAGTACTTC.

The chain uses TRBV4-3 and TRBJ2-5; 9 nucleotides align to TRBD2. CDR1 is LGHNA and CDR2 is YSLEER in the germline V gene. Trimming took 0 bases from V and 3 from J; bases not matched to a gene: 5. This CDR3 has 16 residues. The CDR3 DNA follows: TGCGCCAGCAGCCAAGACCCCCTAGCGGGAAAAGAGACCCAGTACTTC. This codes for CASSQDPLAGKETQYF.

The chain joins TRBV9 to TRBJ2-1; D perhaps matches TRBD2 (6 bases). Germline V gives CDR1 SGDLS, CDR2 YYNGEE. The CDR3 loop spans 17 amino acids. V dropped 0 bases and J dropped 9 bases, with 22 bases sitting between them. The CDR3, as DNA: TGTGCCAGCAGCGTAGCAGTAACCCCGGCGGGGCCGACTGAGCAGTTCTTC. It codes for CASSVAVTPAGPTEQFF.

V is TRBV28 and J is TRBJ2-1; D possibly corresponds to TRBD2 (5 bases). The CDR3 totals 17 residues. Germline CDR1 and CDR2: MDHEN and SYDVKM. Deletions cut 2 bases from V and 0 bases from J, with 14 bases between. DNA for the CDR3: TGTGCCAGCAGTTTAAATTCGAGGGCGAGCTCCTACAATGAGCAGTTCTTC. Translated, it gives CASSLNSRASSYNEQFF.

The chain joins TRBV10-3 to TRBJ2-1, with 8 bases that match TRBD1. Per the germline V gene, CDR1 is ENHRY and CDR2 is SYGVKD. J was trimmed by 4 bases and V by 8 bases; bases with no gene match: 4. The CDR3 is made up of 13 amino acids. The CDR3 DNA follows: TGTGCCATCGAAGACAGGGGATACAATGAGCAGTTCTTC. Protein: CAIEDRGYNEQFF.

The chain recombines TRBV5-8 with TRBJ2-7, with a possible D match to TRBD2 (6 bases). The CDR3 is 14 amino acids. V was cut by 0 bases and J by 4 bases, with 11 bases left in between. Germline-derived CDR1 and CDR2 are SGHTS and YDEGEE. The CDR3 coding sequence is TGTGCCAGCAGCTTGGCCGTCGGGACTTACGAGCAGTACTTC. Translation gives CASSLAVGTYEQYF.

The CDR3: CASSAGLAGSSYEQYF. CDR3 in DNA: TGTGCCAGCTCCGCGGGACTAGCGGGTTCTTCCTACGAGCAGTACTTC. This chain uses TRBV28 with TRBJ2-7; 12 bases line up with TRBD2. J lost 1 base, V lost 8 bases, and 9 bases had no gene match. The CDR3 runs to 16 residues. CDR1 and CDR2 (germline): MDHEN, SYDVKM.